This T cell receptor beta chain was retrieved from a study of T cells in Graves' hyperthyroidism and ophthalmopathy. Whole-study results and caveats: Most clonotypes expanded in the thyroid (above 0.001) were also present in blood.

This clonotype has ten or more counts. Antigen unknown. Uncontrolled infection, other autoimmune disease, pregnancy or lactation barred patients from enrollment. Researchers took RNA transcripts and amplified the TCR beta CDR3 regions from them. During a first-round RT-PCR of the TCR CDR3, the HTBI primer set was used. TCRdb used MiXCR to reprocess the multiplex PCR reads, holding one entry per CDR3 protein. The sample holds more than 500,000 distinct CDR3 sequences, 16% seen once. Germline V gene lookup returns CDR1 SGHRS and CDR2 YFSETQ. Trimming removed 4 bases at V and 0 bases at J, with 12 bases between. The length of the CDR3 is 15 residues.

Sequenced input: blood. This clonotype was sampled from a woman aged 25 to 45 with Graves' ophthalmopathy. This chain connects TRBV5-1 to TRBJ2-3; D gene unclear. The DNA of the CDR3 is TGCGCCAGCAGCCCAGACACCTCTAGCACAGATACGCAGTATTTT. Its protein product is CASSPDTSSTDTQYF.